This T cell receptor (beta chain) was profiled in a study of shared clonotypes between healthy human individuals. Findings of the study overall: Collection of samples was limited to blood; tissue repertoires likely differ. Generally, estimated richness proved larger in naive subsets than it did in memory subsets.

Method: immunoSEQ multiplex PCR; TCRdb's copy keeps in-frame clones and lacks some. This table has 2 million to 2.5 million clones, more than 80% appearing once. Donors, without exception, were Caucasian adults residing in Nashville, Tennessee. Researchers partitioned CD4+ cells into CD45RA+ naive and CD45RA-negative memory subsets. About this clone itself: Its specificity is unknown.

From germline, CDR1 is SGHRS and CDR2 YFSETQ. J was trimmed by 5 bases and V by 4 bases; bases with no gene match: 8. This CDR3 region has 15 residues. This sequence was found in a man between 18 and 35 years old in good health. Some clones in this sample may be carry-over from other donors' samples. The chain is built from TRBV5-1 and TRBJ2-5, with 10 bases fitting TRBD1. Source material: naive CD4+ T cells from PBMCs. Subset given: CD45RA+ positively selected. The CDR3 coding sequence is TGCGCCAGCAGCGCCACGACAGGGGGCGCGGAGACCCAGTACTTC. This codes for CASSATTGGAETQYF.